Below, one T cell receptor beta chain is given with its context. The target antigen is unknown. It was with 60 Vbeta and 13 Jbeta primers that the PCR ran. Profiled with immunoSEQ multiplex PCR; TCRdb holds only in-frame clones, not every one. This sample's table reports 150,000 to 200,000 clones. Germline V gene data show CDR1 as SGHDT and CDR2 as YYEEEE. The CDR3 consists of 14 residues. V was pared by 1 base and J by 6 bases, with 5 bases of the junction left unmatched. These data are taken from a study of cytomegalovirus exposure and HLA in healthy donors. Study background: One earlier analysis, a look at approximately 190 million T cells, found 100 million to 130 million unique TCR beta sequences. From donors who were HLA-typed, an early data release held around 85 million unique TCRs.

Overall study findings and caveats: As a later analysis showed, a missense DCLRE1C variant was linked to trimming of TCR beta V- and J-genes. The availability of immune exposure information extended only to CMV serostatus.

Sequences were obtained from PBMCs. The receptor comes from a woman aged 55 to 70 in good health and CMV-seronegative. The chain employs TRBV5-6 and TRBJ2-3, with TRBD1 identical over 7 bases. CDR3 sequence (DNA): TGTGCCAGCAGCTTGAGGGGGCCTGCGGATACGCAGTATTTT. This sequence encodes CASSLRGPADTQYF. Full variable domain (outside the CDR3, taken from reference TRBV5-6 and TRBJ2-3): DAGVTQSPTHLIKTRGQQVTLRCSPKSGHDTVSWYQQALGQGPQFIFQYYEEEERQRGNFPDRFSGHQFPNYSSELNVNALLLGDSALYLCASSLRGPADTQYFGPGTRLTVL.